Presented here are 5 T cell receptor beta chains from one specimen sequenced in a study of T cell responses to AZD1222 COVID-19 vaccine. Only in-frame clones appear in the TCRdb table, and some are missing; sequencing was by immunoSEQ multiplex PCR. The sample holds roughly 60,000 clones; 70% to 80% are singletons and the top ten take roughly 3.5%. The starting material was peripheral blood, obtained 28 days after the second AZD1222 dose. Receptors originate from an adult who received the AZD1222 COVID-19 vaccine.

This chain joins TRBV28 and TRBJ2-3, with D unresolved. Germline assignment: CDR1 MDHEN and CDR2 SYDVKM. CDR3 size: 12 residues. V was pared by 3 bases and J by 4 bases, with 5 bases between. The CDR3 region has the DNA TGTGCCAGCAGTTTGGCGGCAGATACGCAGTATTTT. Translation gives CASSLAADTQYF.

This sequence joins TRBV28 and TRBJ1-5; D not resolved. V dropped 6 bases and J dropped 3 bases, with 15 bases sitting between them. The V gene's germline CDR1 is MDHEN and CDR2 SYDVKM. The CDR3 runs 15 residues. CDR3 sequence: CASRSSGFLNQPQHF. The CDR3 coding sequence is TGTGCCAGCAGGAGCTCGGGATTTCTCAATCAGCCCCAGCATTTT.

The chain is built from TRBV11-3 and TRBJ2-3; 8 positions match TRBD1. Trimming took 4 bases from V and 2 from J; bases not matched to a gene: 2. The CDR3 has 14 amino acids. The germline CDR1 and CDR2 sequences are SGHNT and YENEEA. The CDR3 DNA reads TGTGCCAGCAGCTCGGGACAGGCCACAGATACGCAGTATTTT. Translated: CASSSGQATDTQYF.

The chain carries TRBV14 and TRBJ1-1, with D possibly matching TRBD1 (6 bases). The CDR3 is 17 residues long. Deletions cut 4 bases from V and 0 bases from J, with 18 bases between. CDR1 is SGHDN, CDR2 FVKESK, per germline. The CDR3 DNA follows: TGTGCCAGCAGCCCCTCAAGGGCAGGGGACGTGAACACTGAAGCTTTCTTT. It specifies CASSPSRAGDVNTEAFF.

The chain carries TRBV7-2 and TRBJ1-3, with D possibly being TRBD1 (5 bases). This CDR3 spans 15 amino acids. The V gene lost 5 bases and the J gene lost 0 bases, with 11 bases spanning the gap. The germline gives CDR1 SGHTA, CDR2 FQGNSA. The CDR3 sequence is CASSLGAYSGNTIYF. The CDR3 bases are TGTGCCAGCAGCCTAGGGGCCTACTCTGGAAACACCATATATTTT.